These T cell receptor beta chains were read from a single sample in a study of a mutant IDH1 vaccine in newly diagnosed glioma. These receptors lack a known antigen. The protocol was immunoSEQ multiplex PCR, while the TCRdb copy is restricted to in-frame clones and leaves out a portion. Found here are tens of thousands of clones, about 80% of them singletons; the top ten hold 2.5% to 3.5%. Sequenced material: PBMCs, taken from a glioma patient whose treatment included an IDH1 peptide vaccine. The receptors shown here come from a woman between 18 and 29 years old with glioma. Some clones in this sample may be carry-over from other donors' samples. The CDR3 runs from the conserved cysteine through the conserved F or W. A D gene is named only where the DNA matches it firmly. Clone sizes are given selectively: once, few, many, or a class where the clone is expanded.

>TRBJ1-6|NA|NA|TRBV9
TGTGCCAGCAGCGTAGGGTTACCTAGTTCACCCCTCCACTTT
CASSVGLPSSPLHF
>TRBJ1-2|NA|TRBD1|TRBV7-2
TGTGCCAGCAGATTGACAGGGGGAAAAGGCTACACCTTC
CASRLTGGKGYTF
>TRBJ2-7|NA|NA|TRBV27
TGTGCCAGCAGTCCCCCGGGTCGCCGGGTGGGGCAGTACTTC
CASSPPGRRVGQYF
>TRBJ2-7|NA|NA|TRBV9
TGTGCCAGCAGCCCAGGGGGTAGCGGGGTCTGGGAGCAGTACTTC
CASSPGGSGVWEQYF
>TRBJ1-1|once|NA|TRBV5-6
TGTGCCAGCAGCTTGGGAGGGGTAATACAGGGAGCTACTGAAGCTTTCTTT
CASSLGGVIQGATEAFF
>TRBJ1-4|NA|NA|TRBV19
TGTGCCAGTAGTATCTCTGCAACTAATGAAAAACTGTTTTTT
CASSISATNEKLFF
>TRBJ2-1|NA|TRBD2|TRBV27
TGTGCCAGCAGTCCCGGGACTAGCGGGGTGAATGAGCAGTTCTTC
CASSPGTSGVNEQFF
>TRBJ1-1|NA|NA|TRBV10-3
TGTGCCCGCACCGGGGGGAAATTTTCCAAAGCTTTCTTT
CARTGGKFSKAFF
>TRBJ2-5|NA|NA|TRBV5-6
TGTGCCAGCAGTCAGACACGGGAGACCCAGTACTTC
CASSQTRETQYF
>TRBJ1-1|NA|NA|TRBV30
TGTGCCTGGAGAGGGGGTTTTGACACTGAAGCTTTCTTT
CAWRGGFDTEAFF
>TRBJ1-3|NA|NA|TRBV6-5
TGTGCCAGCAGTTACTCGATGGGCTCGGGAAACACCATATATTTT
CASSYSMGSGNTIYF
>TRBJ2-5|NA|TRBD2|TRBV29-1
TGCAGCGTTGAAGAAACGGGGGGTAGGGGAGGAGGAGAGACCCAGTACTTC
CSVEETGGRGGGETQYF
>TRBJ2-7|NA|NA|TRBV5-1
TGCGCCAGCAGCTCGGCAGGAGACGGCTACGAGCAGTACTTC
CASSSAGDGYEQYF
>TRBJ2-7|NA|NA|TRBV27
TGTGCCAGCCGAAGAAGTAGCGGATCCCACTACGAGCAGTACTTC
CASRRSSGSHYEQYF
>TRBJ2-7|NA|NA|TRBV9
TGTGCCAGCAGCGTAGGGGGGGTCCCTTACGAGCAGTACTTC
CASSVGGVPYEQYF
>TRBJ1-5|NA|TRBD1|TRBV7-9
TGTGCCAGCAGCTTAAAGGGGGCCGATCAGCCCCAGCATTTT
CASSLKGADQPQHF
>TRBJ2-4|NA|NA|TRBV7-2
TGTGCCAGCGGTACGGGGACGGCGGGAAACATTCAGTACTTC
CASGTGTAGNIQYF
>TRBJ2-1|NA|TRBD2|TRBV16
TGTGCCAGCGCCCCCCTGGGAGGGAGCAGGGATGAGCAGTTCTTC
CASAPLGGSRDEQFF
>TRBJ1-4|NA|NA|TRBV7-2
TGTGCCAGCAGCTTAGCGCCGACAGCTTATGAAAAACTGTTTTTT
CASSLAPTAYEKLFF
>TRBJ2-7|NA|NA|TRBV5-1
TGCGCCAGCAGCTTAACAGTAAACTCCTACGAGCAGTACTTC
CASSLTVNSYEQYF
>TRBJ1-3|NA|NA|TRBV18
TGTGCCAGCTCAACGCTAGGGTCTTCTGGAAACACCATATATTTT
CASSTLGSSGNTIYF
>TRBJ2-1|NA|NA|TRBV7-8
TGTGCCAGCAGCTTAATAGCGGTTCTTAATGAGCAGTTCTTC
CASSLIAVLNEQFF
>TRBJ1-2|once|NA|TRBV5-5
TGTGCCAGCAGCTTGTCAGGGCTGGGCTACACCTTC
CASSLSGLGYTF